Shown below are 17 T cell receptor beta chains from a single sample sequenced in a study of post-analysis software for immune sequencing data. Sequencing libraries made from TCR beta cDNA carried unique molecular identifiers. TCRdb recomputed calls from the PCR reads with MiXCR, one row per CDR3 protein. This table holds about 820,000 distinct CDR3 sequences, 53% found once. Findings and caveats of the study: About five TRBV segments, including TRBV5-6, TRBV5-1 and TRBV20-1, were more frequent in patients than controls.

These receptors' targets are unknown. Sequencing input: blood. The receptors come from a girl aged 10-17 years with multiple sclerosis.

The chain recombines TRBV2 with TRBJ1-2; D is possibly TRBD1 (6 bases). This CDR3 is 16 amino acids long. Trimming pared 1 base from V and 4 bases from J, leaving 16 bases between. CDR1 is SNHLY and CDR2 is FYNNEI in the germline V gene. The CDR3 reads CASSEERGHQSYGYTF. The CDR3 DNA reads as TGTGCCAGCAGTGAAGAGCGGGGACATCAGAGCTATGGCTACACCTTC.

The chain joins TRBV5-8 to TRBJ2-2; possible D gene TRBD1, 6 bases. Deletions cut 4 bases from V and 2 bases from J, with 12 bases between. The CDR3 consists of 15 residues. Per germline, CDR1 SGHTS and CDR2 YDEGEE. The CDR3 is CASSHGTTNTGELFF. The CDR3, as DNA: TGTGCCAGCAGCCATGGGACAACAAACACCGGGGAGCTGTTTTTT.

This clonotype has only a few counts. The chain uses TRBV25-1 and TRBJ2-7; D not certain. V was cut by 6 bases and J by 2 bases, with 8 bases left in between. The CDR3 has 12 amino acids. Germline V gene data show CDR1 as MGHDK and CDR2 as SYGVNS. CDR3 protein: CASRATTYEQYF. In DNA, the CDR3 is TGTGCCAGCAGGGCAACTACCTACGAGCAGTACTTC.

The chain has TRBV7-6 and TRBJ2-7, with 15 bases matching TRBD2. CDR1 and CDR2 from the germline V gene are SGHVS and FNYEAQ. This CDR3 region has 14 residues. V was clipped by 5 bases and J by 10 bases; unmatched bases: 6. CDR3 in DNA: TGTGCCAGCAGCCGGACTAGCGGGGGGGCGGCCCAGTACTTC. Translating it yields CASSRTSGGAAQYF.

This clonotype was counted a few times. Here the CDR3 reads CSARGDQKVTQETQYF. In DNA, the CDR3 is TGCAGTGCTAGAGGGGACCAGAAAGTAACACAAGAGACCCAGTACTTC. This chain connects TRBV20-1 to TRBJ2-5; D tentatively reads TRBD1 or TRBD2 (5 bases each). This CDR3 spans 16 amino acids. The V gene lost 1 base and the J gene lost 2 bases, with 17 bases spanning the gap. CDR1 and CDR2 (germline): DFQATT, SNEGSKA (reference sequence).

This chain joins TRBV11-2 and TRBJ2-7; no clear D. V was shortened by 4 bases and J by 2 bases, with 12 bases between the two germline ends. The V gene's germline CDR1 is SGHAT and CDR2 FQNNGV. This CDR3 is built from 14 residues. CDR3 residues: CASSYRDRTYEQYF. The CDR3 region has the DNA TGTGCCAGCAGCTACCGAGATCGGACCTACGAGCAGTACTTC.

The chain couples TRBV20-1 to TRBJ1-2; no reliable D call. This CDR3 is 12 amino acids long. The germline V gene encodes CDR1 DFQATT and CDR2 SNEGSKA (reference sequence). Deletions cut 3 bases from V and 5 bases from J, with 10 bases between. This CDR3 is CSASRPDYGYTF. CDR3 nucleotide sequence: TGCAGTGCTAGTCGGCCAGATTATGGCTACACCTTC.

Only a few counts were recorded for this clonotype. The V gene is TRBV5-1, the J gene TRBJ2-5; D tentatively fits TRBD1 or TRBD2 (5 bases each). Germline V gives CDR1 SGHRS, CDR2 YFSETQ. CDR3 length equals 12 residues. The V end was cut by 7 bases, the J end by 5 bases, with 12 bases between. CDR3 amino acids: CASGAEGETQYF. CDR3 nucleotides: TGCGCCAGCGGGGCCGAGGGGGAGACCCAGTACTTC. Full variable domain (remainder filled in from reference TRBV5-1 and TRBJ2-5): KAGVTQTPRYLIKTRGQQVTLSCSPISGHRSVSWYQQTPGQGLQFLFEYFSETQRNKGNFPGRFSGRQFSNSRSEMNVSTLELGDSALYLCASGAEGETQYFGPGTRLLVL.

This clonotype was observed a handful of times. The chain joins TRBV6-5 to TRBJ2-7; D assignment may be TRBD1 or TRBD2 (5 bases each). Germline CDR1 reads MNHEY; CDR2 reads SVGAGI. The ends were cut back, 0 bases at V and 5 bases at J, with 11 bases in the middle. This CDR3 has 14 amino acids. This CDR3 reads CASSYSGVVDEQYF. In DNA form, the CDR3 reads TGTGCCAGCAGTTACTCGGGGGTGGTGGACGAGCAGTACTTC.

This clonotype has more than one count but fewer than ten. The J gene is TRBJ2-5, the V gene TRBV20-1, with 8 bases that match TRBD1. V shed 3 bases and J 11 bases; nucleotides not matched to a gene: 5. The CDR3 spans 11 residues. CDR1 and CDR2 from the germline V gene are DFQATT and SNEGSKA (reference sequence). The CDR3 DNA reads as TGCAGTGCTAGGACAGGGGAAGAGCAGTACTTC. Translating gives CSARTGEEQYF.

The chain employs TRBV7-9 and TRBJ2-5, with a tentative D call TRBD1 (5 bases). The DNA end is a closer match to TRBJ2-7, so the J assignment may be wrong. The germline V gene encodes CDR1 SEHNR and CDR2 FQNEAQ (reference sequence). The CDR3 totals 15 residues. The DNA for the CDR3 is TGTGCCAGCAGCTTGTTACGAGGCAGGGCCTACGAGCAGTACTTC. Translation gives CASSLLRGRAYEQYF.

The rearrangement joins TRBV21-1 to TRBJ2-7; no check of the table's D call, TRBD1, against the DNA was made. TRBV21-1 is deemed a pseudogene. This CDR3 is built from 15 residues. The CDR3, as DNA: TGTGCCAGCAGCCTTGACAGGGTGAGCTCCTACGAGCAGTACTTC. Translating it yields CASSLDRVSSYEQYF.

This clonotype appeared a few times. This chain uses TRBV20-1 with TRBJ2-1; TRBD2 might be the D (6 bases). CDR1 and CDR2 (germline): DFQATT, SNEGSKA (reference sequence). The CDR3 runs 15 residues. Trimming shortened V by 3 bases and J by 1 base, and 13 bases separated the two germline ends. CDR3 nucleotides: TGCAGTGCTAGTATTAGCGGCGGTTCCTACAATGAGCAGTTCTTC. It encodes CSASISGGSYNEQFF.

The chain carries TRBV3-1 and TRBJ2-3; D gene unclear. CDR3 length: 15 residues. Trimming pared 0 bases from V and 1 base from J, leaving 8 bases between. Germline loops: CDR1 LGHDT, CDR2 YNNKEL (reference sequence). The DNA for the CDR3 is TGTGCCAGCAGCCAAGATGGGGTGGGCACAGATACGCAGTATTTT. It translates to CASSQDGVGTDTQYF.

CDR3 nucleotides: TGTGCCAGCTCATGGGGGCGAACAGATACGCAGTATTTT. This sequence encodes CASSWGRTDTQYF. This chain connects TRBV27 to TRBJ2-3; a possible D gene is TRBD1 (6 bases). Trimming took off 8 bases at V and 3 bases at J, with 12 bases between the two ends. In germline, CDR1 is MNHEY, CDR2 SMNVEV (reference sequence). The CDR3 consists of 13 residues.

This clonotype has ten or more counts. The V call is TRBV2, the J call TRBJ2-3, with D tentatively TRBD2 (6 bases). The germline V gene has CDR1 SNHLY and CDR2 FYNNEI. V was pared by 1 base and J by 1 base, with 9 bases between. This CDR3 is 15 amino acids long. The CDR3 region has the DNA TGTGCCAGCAGTGAAGAGTCTAGCGGCACAGATACGCAGTATTTT. It codes for CASSEESSGTDTQYF.

The sample holds a few counts of this clonotype. This rearrangement joins TRBV11-3 to TRBJ2-3; 7 nucleotides line up with TRBD2. The J segment lost 2 bases and the V segment lost 5 bases, leaving 4 bases of the junction unmatched. CDR1 SGHNT and CDR2 YENEEA come from the germline V gene. The CDR3 consists of 14 residues. In DNA form, the CDR3 reads TGTGCCAGCAGCCCGGGGGGAACCACAGATACGCAGTATTTT. It is translated as CASSPGGTTDTQYF.